The 17 T cell receptor beta chains below come from one sample, sequenced in a study of cytomegalovirus exposure and HLA in healthy donors. With 60 Vbeta and 13 Jbeta primers, the PCR was carried out. TCRdb's table, derived via immunoSEQ multiplex PCR, lists solely in-frame clones and lacks some. The sample yields some 150,000 clones, about four fifths seen once. Sequencing was done on a sample of PBMCs. All receptors come from a woman aged 18-29 years in good health and CMV-seronegative.

V usage is TRBV6-5 and J usage is TRBJ2-7; tentatively, D is TRBD1 (6 bases). CDR3 size: 14 residues. Trimming removed 6 bases from V and 0 bases from J, with 12 bases in between. Germline values: CDR1 MNHEY, CDR2 SVGAGI. Written as DNA, the CDR3 is TGTGCCAGCAGGACAGACAGGAACTCCTACGAGCAGTACTTC. Residues: CASRTDRNSYEQYF.

The chain combines TRBV19 with TRBJ1-3; D not resolved. Trimming cost V 5 bases and J 8 bases, with 16 bases left between them. Germline V gene data show CDR1 as LNHDA and CDR2 as SQIVND (reference sequence). CDR3 length equals 14 residues. The CDR3: CASSVTPFGDTIYF. In nucleotides, the CDR3 is TGTGCCAGTAGTGTGACTCCCTTCGGAGACACCATATATTTT.

The chain couples TRBV7-6 to TRBJ2-5; weak D call: TRBD2 (6 bases). The CDR3 sequence is 13 residues long. V lost 4 bases, J lost 2 bases, and 8 bases lay in between. Germline V gene lookup returns CDR1 SGHVS and CDR2 FNYEAQ. The CDR3 DNA follows: TGTGCCAGCAGCTGGGACTTTCAAGAGACCCAGTACTTC. Residues: CASSWDFQETQYF.

This clone occurred once. This chain links TRBV9 with TRBJ2-1; D remains ambiguous. Trimming left V 3 bases short and J 0 bases short, with 10 bases between. In germline, CDR1 is SGDLS, CDR2 YYNGEE. The CDR3 is 15 residues long. The CDR3 bases are TGTGCCAGCAGCGATCCTGGCAGCTCCTACAATGAGCAGTTCTTC. Protein product: CASSDPGSSYNEQFF.

V usage is TRBV19 and J usage is TRBJ1-2; 8 nucleotides line up with TRBD1. Germline CDR1 and CDR2: LNHDA and SQIVND (reference sequence). CDR3 size: 14 residues. V lost 6 bases, J lost 6 bases, and 9 bases stayed unmatched. CDR3 bases: TGTGCCAGTAGCAACGCAGGGGGCGCGAATGGCTACACCTTC. This encodes CASSNAGGANGYTF.

This clone was observed a few times. The rearrangement links TRBV6-4 to TRBJ2-7, with 10 bases aligning to TRBD2. The J segment lost 2 bases and the V segment lost 6 bases, leaving 7 bases of the junction unmatched. The CDR3 totals 15 residues. The germline gives CDR1 MRHNA, CDR2 SNTAGT. The CDR3 reads CASSLKAGGPYEQYF. The DNA of the CDR3 is TGTGCCAGCAGCTTAAAAGCGGGAGGGCCCTACGAGCAGTACTTC.

The V gene is TRBV29-1, the J gene TRBJ1-4; possible D gene TRBD1, 5 bases. V lost 4 bases to trimming and J lost 6 bases, with 9 bases between them. The CDR3 runs 12 residues. Germline V CDR1 and CDR2: SQVTM, ANQGSEA. The CDR3 loop reads CSVGWGDEKLFF. CDR3 in DNA: TGCAGCGTTGGGTGGGGGGATGAAAAACTGTTTTTT.

This rearrangement joins TRBV5-1 to TRBJ2-5, with 8 bases fitting TRBD2. Germline CDR1 is SGHRS and CDR2 is YFSETQ. V gave up 5 bases and J gave up 1 base; unmatched junction bases: 7. CDR3 length: 15 amino acids. CDR3 residues: CASSTGGGSQETQYF. In DNA form, the CDR3 reads TGCGCCAGCAGTACCGGGGGGGGGTCCCAAGAGACCCAGTACTTC.

CDR3 sequence reads: CASSIVGTVGEKLFF. The DNA of the CDR3 is TGTGCCAGTAGTATAGTCGGGACTGTGGGGGAAAAACTGTTTTTT. This chain links TRBV19 with TRBJ1-4, with D possibly matching TRBD1 (5 bases). CDR1 and CDR2 from the germline V gene are LNHDA and SQIVND (reference sequence). This CDR3 contains 15 residues. With 1 base removed from V and 8 bases from J, the gap between germline ends came to 14 bases.

The V call is TRBV5-4, the J call TRBJ2-3; 10 nucleotides line up with TRBD2. The ends lost 2 bases at V and 5 bases at J; junction bases unmatched: 5. The CDR3 has 15 amino acids. In germline, CDR1 is SGHNT, CDR2 YYREEE (reference sequence). The CDR3 coding sequence is TGTGCCAGCAGCTTAGCGGGAGGGGTCGTAGATACGCAGTATTTT. Residues: CASSLAGGVVDTQYF. The full variable domain, in which reference TRBV5-4 and TRBJ2-3 provide the parts outside the CDR3, is ETGVTQSPTHLIKTRGQQVTLRCSSQSGHNTVSWYQQALGQGPQFIFQYYREEENGRGNFPPRFSGLQFPNYSSELNVNALELDDSALYLCASSLAGGVVDTQYFGPGTRLTVL.

The chain has TRBV5-6 and TRBJ2-1; the match to TRBD2 covers 15 bases. V shed 4 bases, J shed 7 bases, and the junction held 12 bases outside the gene matches. The CDR3 is made up of 18 amino acids. CDR1 SGHDT and CDR2 YYEEEE come from the germline V gene. The CDR3 loop is CASSNLLGLAGGLNEQFF. CDR3 bases: TGTGCCAGCAGCAACTTACTCGGACTAGCGGGAGGGCTAAATGAGCAGTTCTTC.

V gene TRBV4-1 combines with J gene TRBJ2-7; D gene ambiguous. The CDR3 is 14 residues long. CDR1 and CDR2 from the germline V gene are MGHRA and YSYEKL. Trimming stripped 0 bases from V and 1 base from J, with 7 bases between. CDR3: CASSQDHESYEQYF. The CDR3 region has the DNA TGCGCCAGCAGCCAAGATCATGAGTCCTACGAGCAGTACTTC.

The chain recombines TRBV18 with TRBJ2-5; 9 positions agree with TRBD1. The trim removed 2 bases at V and 4 bases at J, leaving 14 bases unmatched. The CDR3 runs to 18 residues. The germline CDR1 and CDR2 sequences are KGHSH and LQKENI. CDR3 residues: CASSPRRGGQGSLETQYF. CDR3 DNA sequence: TGTGCCAGCTCACCAAGGAGAGGAGGACAGGGGAGTTTAGAGACCCAGTACTTC.

The chain links TRBV5-1 to TRBJ1-5, with D possibly TRBD1 on 6 matching bases. V lost 0 bases and J 5 bases, leaving 6 bases between the germline ends. Germline V gene sequence: CDR1 SGHRS, CDR2 YFSETQ. The length of the CDR3 is 13 residues. DNA of the CDR3: TGCGCCAGCAGCTTGGGGACAGATCAGCCCCAGCATTTT. Translated, it gives CASSLGTDQPQHF.

This chain joins TRBV7-8 and TRBJ1-4; 8 bases align to TRBD1. This CDR3 is 16 amino acids long. CDR1 is SGHVS, CDR2 FQNEAQ, per germline. Germline trimming cut 3 bases from V and 7 bases from J; bases unmatched to any gene: 10. CDR3 bases: TGTGCCAGCAGCTTCGGGGCAGGGGGCTTAGGTGAAAAACTGTTTTTT. Its protein product is CASSFGAGGLGEKLFF.

The chain uses TRBV6-6 and TRBJ2-7, with D possibly TRBD1 on 7 matching bases. The V gene lost 4 bases and the J gene lost 3 bases, with 13 bases spanning the gap. Per the germline V gene, CDR1 is MNHNY and CDR2 is SVGAGI (reference sequence). The CDR3 consists of 14 residues. The CDR3 DNA reads as TGTGCCAGCAGTTCAGGGGGGACTCTCTACGAGCAGTACTTC. Translating gives CASSSGGTLYEQYF.

The chain carries TRBV27 and TRBJ2-2, with unresolved D. The CDR3 is 16 residues long. The germline V gene has CDR1 MNHEY and CDR2 SMNVEV (reference sequence). Trimming pared 6 bases from V and 0 bases from J, leaving 14 bases between. CDR3 DNA sequence: TGTGCCAGCAGCATCCGAACAACCGCGAACACCGGGGAGCTGTTTTTT. Translated, it gives CASSIRTTANTGELFF.